This TCR beta chain was recorded in a study of T cells in Graves' hyperthyroidism and ophthalmopathy (dated by TCRdb to between 2018 and 2021). Regarding the study in general: Peripheral blood was sampled at the time of initial diagnosis, prior to any treatment. To identify distinguishing TCR V-J signatures, a discovery cohort of about 100 patients was used, comprising some 45 with Graves' ophthalmopathy and approximately 57 with stable Graves' hyperthyroidism. Whether ophthalmopathy could be predicted prospectively was tested in an independent validation cohort made up of under 20 hyperthyroidism patients plus 17 patients who later progressed to ophthalmopathy. The 100 discovery patients were randomly split 7:3 into training and test sets. In several Graves' hyperthyroidism patients, the study also compared T-cell repertoires from thyroid tissue with T-cell repertoires from blood. Once sampling was done, hyperthyroidism patients were given methimazole at a starting dose of 30 mg daily, whereas ophthalmopathy patients were given high-dose intravenous methylprednisolone. TCR Vbeta CDR3 sequencing of roughly 140 peripheral blood samples (more than 40 ophthalmopathy, roughly 72 hyperthyroidism and approximately 17 progressor patients) is reported in the paper.

Overall study outcomes, separate from this receptor: In validation, the model predicted progression to ophthalmopathy with over 60% sensitivity and less than 75% specificity, a median of roughly seven months before onset. Sample size was not statistically predetermined, and investigators were not blinded to group allocation. Most expanded thyroid clonotypes (frequency above 0.001) were also detected in blood, a finding suggesting that blood repertoires may reflect thyroid immune responses. In cross-validation, a model built on a 13 V-J signature told ophthalmopathy apart from stable hyperthyroidism with 87.88% sensitivity and about 81% specificity, and in testing the same model reached 80%/75%.

V loses 4 bases, J loses 5 bases, and the germline ends lie 20 bases apart. The CDR3 goes from the cysteine to the phenylalanine over 16 residues. Only the CDR3 DNA is retained, 48 bases long and in frame from the first base. Via the germline V gene (reference sequence), CDR1 is LGHDT and CDR2 YNNKEL. Hyperthyroidism patients were newly diagnosed, with disease duration under 2 months, and aged 18 to 65 years. The study excluded patients with uncontrolled infections, other autoimmune diseases, pregnancy or lactation. Diagnoses relied on clinical symptoms, serum thyroxine and TRAb, thyroid ultrasound and orbital computed tomography. Blood from progressor patients was collected at the time of first diagnosis with hyperthyroidism, before any ophthalmopathy symptoms had appeared. Ficoll-Paque density gradient centrifugation was used to isolate PBMCs from around 10 ml of fresh peripheral blood. Progressor patients were defined as those initially diagnosed with Graves' hyperthyroidism in whom ophthalmopathy developed during follow-up. Trizol reagent was used to extract total RNA, and RNA quality was then checked on an Agilent 2100 Bioanalyzer.

TCR beta CDR3 regions were amplified from RNA transcripts. The first round of RT-PCR for the TCR CDR3 was performed with the HTBI primer set and the Qiagen OneStep RT-PCR kit. Libraries were constructed in a second round of multiplex PCR, after which size selection and purification were performed. Libraries were sequenced paired-end with 100 bp reads on an Illumina HiSeq2000. In the source study's methods: SOAPnuke was used to process the raw data, with reads discarded if the reads contained adapters or uncalled bases, had a mean Phred below 15, or lacked an exact constant-primer or identifier match. High-quality paired reads were merged with COPE v1.2.5, and unique nucleotide sequences were defined as clonotypes. Clonotypes were aligned to IMGT TRBV, TRBD and TRBJ reference segments using MiTCR v1.1. The analysis included only V-J combinations with a frequency above 0.0001, which together covered roughly 99% of the repertoires. A TCS score was defined as the ratio of F50 (clonal expansion) to E x V (chaos), with BLOSUM62-based TCRdist applied between CDR3 peptides within each V-J. Welch's t-statistics and random forest reduced around 520 V-J features to 13, which were used in a naive Bayes classifier (R e1071). TCRdb took the public reads, trimmed them with fastp at Q25, ran MiXCR for clone calling and kept in-frame beta chains. Each CDR3 protein appears once, grouped with its most common genes and DNA. The V and J calls come from TCRdb's annotation, not from the publication. In this sample the table shows 730,000 or so distinct CDR3 sequences, 15% to 20% of which occur a single time. The top ten clonotypes cover 16% of the sample.

This clonotype was found many times. The antigen it recognizes is unknown. The record has no base qualities; no much larger clone is one base away. The V and J segments used are TRBV3-1 and TRBJ2-5, with TRBD1 perhaps the D gene, on 6 matching bases. Sample: blood. The clonotype was recovered from a woman in her fifties or sixties with Graves' hyperthyroidism that later progressed to Graves' ophthalmopathy. The CDR3 here reads CASSRNLQGIGETQYF. Here is the DNA: TGTGCCAGCAGCCGAAACCTACAGGGTATCGGGGAGACCCAGTACTTC.